This is a list of T cell receptor beta chains from one sample in a study of cytomegalovirus exposure and HLA in healthy donors. Assay: immunoSEQ multiplex PCR; the TCRdb copy retains only in-frame clones and omits some. There are approximately 210,000 clones in the sample; approximately 86% occur only once, and approximately 2% lies in the top ten. Input material: PBMCs. These receptors all stem from a woman aged 18-35 years in good health and CMV-seronegative. Both conserved end residues are part of each CDR3. D genes are given only for firm matches. The size of a clone is reported for some rows only, either as once, few or many, or as a class for expanded clones.

size: once
J: TRBJ2-2
D: .
V: TRBV19
DNA: TGTGCCAGTAGTATAAGGGGCACCGGGGAGCTGTTTTTT
CDR3: CASSIRGTGELFF

size: once
J: TRBJ1-1
D: .
V: TRBV6-5
DNA: TGTGCCAGCAGCCTCTATTTGAACACTGAAGCTTTCTTT
CDR3: CASSLYLNTEAFF

size: .
J: TRBJ1-4
D: .
V: TRBV9
DNA: TGTGCCAGCAGTCTACAGGGAACTAATGAAAAACTGTTTTTT
CDR3: CASSLQGTNEKLFF

size: .
J: TRBJ2-5
D: TRBD2
V: TRBV6-5
DNA: TGTGCCAGCAGTTACGGGAGGGGTAACAGGTTACCGTACTTC
CDR3: CASSYGRGNRLPYF

size: .
J: TRBJ1-1
D: .
V: TRBV4-1
DNA: TGCGCCAGCAGCCAAGATCCAGGGGTCATGAACACTGAAGCTTTCTTT
CDR3: CASSQDPGVMNTEAFF

size: .
J: TRBJ2-1
D: TRBD2
V: TRBV27
DNA: TGTGCCAGCAGTTTTCCGGGGGGGGAGCAGTTCTTC
CDR3: CASSFPGGEQFF

size: few
J: TRBJ1-1
D: .
V: TRBV6-5
DNA: TGTGCCTCCCGCCAGGGGTACACTGAAGCTTTCTTT
CDR3: CASRQGYTEAFF

size: .
J: TRBJ2-7
D: TRBD2
V: TRBV7-2
DNA: TGTGCCAGCAGCTTAGGCGGGAGGGCCTTATACGAGCAGTACTTC
CDR3: CASSLGGRALYEQYF

size: once
J: TRBJ1-1
D: TRBD1
V: TRBV2
DNA: TGTGCCAGCAGGACCGGGACAGCCATGAACACTGAAGCTTTCTTT
CDR3: CASRTGTAMNTEAFF

size: .
J: TRBJ2-7
D: TRBD2
V: TRBV9
DNA: TGTGCCAGCAGCGTAGCGGGAGGCCTGGACGAGCAGTACTTC
CDR3: CASSVAGGLDEQYF

size: .
J: TRBJ1-2
D: .
V: TRBV27
DNA: TGTGCCAGCAGCTCTGTGGTCCAGGGAATTCTCTATGGCTACACCTTC
CDR3: CASSSVVQGILYGYTF